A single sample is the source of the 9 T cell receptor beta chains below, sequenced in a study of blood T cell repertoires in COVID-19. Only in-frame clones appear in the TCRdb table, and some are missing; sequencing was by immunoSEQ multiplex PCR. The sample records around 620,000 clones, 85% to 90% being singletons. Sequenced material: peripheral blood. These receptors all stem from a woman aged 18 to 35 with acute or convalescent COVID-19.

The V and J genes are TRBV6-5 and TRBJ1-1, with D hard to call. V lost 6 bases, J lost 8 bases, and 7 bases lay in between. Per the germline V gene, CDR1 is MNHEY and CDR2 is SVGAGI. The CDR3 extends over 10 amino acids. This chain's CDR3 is CASRGVEAFF. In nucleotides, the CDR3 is TGTGCCAGCAGGGGCGTGGAAGCTTTCTTT.

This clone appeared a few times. The CDR3 region is CASSELGGSNQPQHF. CDR3 DNA: TGTGCCAGCAGTGAACTGGGGGGAAGCAATCAGCCCCAGCATTTT. The gene calls are TRBV6-1 and TRBJ1-5; D is possibly TRBD1 (5 bases). The V gene's germline CDR1 is MNHNS and CDR2 SASEGT. The CDR3 totals 15 residues. V shed 2 bases and J shed 1 base, with 9 bases lying between them.

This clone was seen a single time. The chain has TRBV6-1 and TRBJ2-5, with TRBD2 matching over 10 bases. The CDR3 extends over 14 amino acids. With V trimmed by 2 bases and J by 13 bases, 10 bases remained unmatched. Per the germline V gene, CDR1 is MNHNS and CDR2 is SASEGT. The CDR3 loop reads CASSESLAGGQPYF. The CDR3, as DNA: TGTGCCAGCAGTGAAAGCTTAGCGGGGGGTCAGCCGTACTTC.

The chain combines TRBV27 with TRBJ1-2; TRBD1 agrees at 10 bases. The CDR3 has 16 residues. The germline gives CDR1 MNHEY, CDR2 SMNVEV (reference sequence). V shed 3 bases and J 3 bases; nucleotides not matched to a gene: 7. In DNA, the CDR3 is TGTGCCAGCAGTTTCCACGGGACAGGGGTTGACTATGGCTACACCTTC. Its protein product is CASSFHGTGVDYGYTF.

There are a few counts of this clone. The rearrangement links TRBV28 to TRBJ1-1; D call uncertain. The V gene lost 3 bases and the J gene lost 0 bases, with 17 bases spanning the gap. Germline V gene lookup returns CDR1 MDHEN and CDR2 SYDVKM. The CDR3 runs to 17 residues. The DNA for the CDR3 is TGTGCCAGCAGTTTTCTCCTTAAAGCTTTATTGAACACTGAAGCTTTCTTT. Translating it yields CASSFLLKALLNTEAFF.

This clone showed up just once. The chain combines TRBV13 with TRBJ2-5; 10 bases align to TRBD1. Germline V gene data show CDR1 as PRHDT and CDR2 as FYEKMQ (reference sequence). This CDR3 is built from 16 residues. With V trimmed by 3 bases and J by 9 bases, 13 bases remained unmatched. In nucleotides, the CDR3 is TGTGCCAGCAGCTTTACTGGACAGGGGGGGGCTGTGGCCCAGTACTTC. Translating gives CASSFTGQGGAVAQYF.

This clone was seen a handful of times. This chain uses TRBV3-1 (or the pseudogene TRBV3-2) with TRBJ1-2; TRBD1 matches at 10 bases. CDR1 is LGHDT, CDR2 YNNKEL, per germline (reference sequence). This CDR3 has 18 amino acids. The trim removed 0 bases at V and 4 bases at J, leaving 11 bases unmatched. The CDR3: CASSQEGTGVWTTYGYTF. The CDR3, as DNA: TGTGCCAGCAGCCAAGAGGGGACAGGGGTGTGGACCACCTATGGCTACACCTTC.

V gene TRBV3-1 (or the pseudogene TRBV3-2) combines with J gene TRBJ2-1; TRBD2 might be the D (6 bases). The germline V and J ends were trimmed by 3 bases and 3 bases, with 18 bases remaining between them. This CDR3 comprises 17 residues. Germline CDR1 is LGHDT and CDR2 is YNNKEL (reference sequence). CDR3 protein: CASSHPHRRGFYNEQFF. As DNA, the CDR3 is TGTGCCAGCAGCCACCCCCATAGGCGGGGATTCTACAATGAGCAGTTCTTC.

For the CDR3, the DNA is TGTGCCAGCAGCTCACTGGCGGGGGGGCCTTACAATGAGCAGTTCTTC. Protein product: CASSSLAGGPYNEQFF. The gene calls are TRBV7-9 and TRBJ2-1; the match to TRBD2 covers 9 bases. The V and J ends lost 4 bases and 4 bases, in that order; junction bases with no gene match: 8. Per the germline V gene, CDR1 is SEHNR and CDR2 is FQNEAQ (reference sequence). CDR3 length: 16 amino acids.